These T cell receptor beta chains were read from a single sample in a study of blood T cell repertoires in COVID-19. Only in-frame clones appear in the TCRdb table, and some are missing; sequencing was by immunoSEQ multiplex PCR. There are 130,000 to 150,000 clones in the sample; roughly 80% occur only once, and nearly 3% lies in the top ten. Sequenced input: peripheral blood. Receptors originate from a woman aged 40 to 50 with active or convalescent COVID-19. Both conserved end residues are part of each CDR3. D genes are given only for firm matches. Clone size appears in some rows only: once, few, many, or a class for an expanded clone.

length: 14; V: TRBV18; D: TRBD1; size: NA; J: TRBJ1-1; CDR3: CASLTGQGANRAFF; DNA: TGTGCCAGCTTAACGGGACAGGGGGCGAATCGGGCTTTCTTT
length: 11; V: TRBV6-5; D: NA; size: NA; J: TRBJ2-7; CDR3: CASSNHYEQYF; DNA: TGTGCCAGCAGTAATCACTACGAGCAGTACTTC
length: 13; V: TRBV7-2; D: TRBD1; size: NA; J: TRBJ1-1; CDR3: CASSLTGGTEAFF; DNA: TGTGCCAGCAGCTTAACAGGGGGCACTGAAGCTTTCTTT
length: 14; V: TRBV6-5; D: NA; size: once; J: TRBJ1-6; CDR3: CASTGGPYNSPLHF; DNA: TGTGCCAGCACCGGGGGACCCTATAATTCACCCCTCCACTTT
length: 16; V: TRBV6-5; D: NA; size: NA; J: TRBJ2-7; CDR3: CASSYFGQLSSYEQYF; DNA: TGTGCCAGCAGTTACTTTGGACAGCTAAGCTCCTACGAGCAGTACTTC
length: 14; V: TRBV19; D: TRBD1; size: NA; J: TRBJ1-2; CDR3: CASSHLTGLYGYTF; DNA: TGTGCCAGTAGCCATCTGACAGGGCTCTATGGCTACACCTTC
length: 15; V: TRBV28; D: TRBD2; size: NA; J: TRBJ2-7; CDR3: CASSSTSGGSYEQYF; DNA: TGTGCCAGCAGTTCCACTAGCGGGGGATCCTACGAGCAGTACTTC
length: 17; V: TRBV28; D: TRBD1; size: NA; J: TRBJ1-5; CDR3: CASSLGTGRGEHQPQHF; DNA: TGTGCCAGCAGTTTGGGGACAGGGAGAGGGGAACATCAGCCCCAGCATTTT
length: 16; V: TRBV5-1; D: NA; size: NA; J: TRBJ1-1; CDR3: CASSLGGLQGSREAFF; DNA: TGCGCCAGCAGCTTAGGGGGATTGCAGGGGTCGAGGGAAGCTTTCTTT
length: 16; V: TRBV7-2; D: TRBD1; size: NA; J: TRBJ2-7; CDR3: CASSLAGEGAGYEQYF; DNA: TGTGCCAGCAGCTTAGCCGGTGAGGGGGCGGGCTACGAGCAGTACTTC
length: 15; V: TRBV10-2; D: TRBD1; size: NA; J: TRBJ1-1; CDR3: CASILDRAANTEAFF; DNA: TGCGCCAGCATACTGGACAGGGCCGCGAACACTGAAGCTTTCTTT
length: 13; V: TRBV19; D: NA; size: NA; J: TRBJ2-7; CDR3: CASREPARHEQYF; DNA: TGTGCCAGTAGGGAGCCGGCTCGCCACGAGCAGTACTTC
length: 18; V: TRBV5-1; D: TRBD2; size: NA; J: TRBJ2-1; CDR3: CASSLAPLGLAGGREQFF; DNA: TGCGCCAGCAGCTTGGCCCCCCTTGGGCTAGCGGGGGGGCGTGAGCAGTTCTTC
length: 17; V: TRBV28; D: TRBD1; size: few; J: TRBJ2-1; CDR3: CASSLPRRDRGYNEQFF; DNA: TGTGCCAGCAGTTTACCGCGCCGGGACAGGGGTTACAATGAGCAGTTCTTC
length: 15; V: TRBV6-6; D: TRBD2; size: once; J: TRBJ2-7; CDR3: CASSYGLAGPYEQYF; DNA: TGTGCCAGCAGTTACGGACTAGCGGGCCCCTACGAGCAGTACTTC
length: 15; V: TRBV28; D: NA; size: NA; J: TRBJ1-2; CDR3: CASIKGGAGKEGYTF; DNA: TGTGCCAGCATCAAAGGGGGTGCAGGGAAGGAAGGCTACACCTTC
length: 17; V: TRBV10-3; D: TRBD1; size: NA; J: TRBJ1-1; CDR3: CAISGRTGPVMNTEAFF; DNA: TGTGCCATCAGCGGTAGGACAGGTCCTGTCATGAACACTGAAGCTTTCTTT
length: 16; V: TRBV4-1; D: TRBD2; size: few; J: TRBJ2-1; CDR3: CASSQETSRLYNEQFF; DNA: TGCGCCAGCAGCCAAGAGACTAGCCGCCTCTACAATGAGCAGTTCTTC
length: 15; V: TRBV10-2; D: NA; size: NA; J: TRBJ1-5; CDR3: CASSEAGGPGQPQHF; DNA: TGCGCCAGCAGTGAGGCGGGGGGCCCTGGTCAGCCCCAGCATTTT
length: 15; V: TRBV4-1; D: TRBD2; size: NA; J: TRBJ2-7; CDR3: CASSQVPAGAYEQYF; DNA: TGCGCCAGCAGCCAAGTCCCAGCGGGAGCCTACGAGCAGTACTTC
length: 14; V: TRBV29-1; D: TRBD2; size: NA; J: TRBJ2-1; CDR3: CSSRLAGVGNEQFF; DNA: TGCAGCTCGCGACTAGCGGGAGTGGGTAATGAGCAGTTCTTC
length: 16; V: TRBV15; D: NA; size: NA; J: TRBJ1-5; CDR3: CATSRAWDRRDQPQHF; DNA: TGTGCCACCAGCAGAGCGTGGGATCGCAGGGATCAGCCCCAGCATTTT
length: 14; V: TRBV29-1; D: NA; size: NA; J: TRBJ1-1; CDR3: CSVAPARGSAEAFF; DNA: TGCAGCGTTGCTCCCGCCAGGGGATCGGCTGAAGCTTTCTTT
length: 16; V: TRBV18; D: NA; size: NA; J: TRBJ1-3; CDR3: CASSSQGPAPGNTIYF; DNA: TGTGCCAGCTCATCTCAGGGGCCCGCGCCTGGAAACACCATATATTTT
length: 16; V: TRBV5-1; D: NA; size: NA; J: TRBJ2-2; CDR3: CASSLESGWGTGELFF; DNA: TGCGCCAGCAGCTTGGAATCAGGGTGGGGCACCGGGGAGCTGTTTTTT
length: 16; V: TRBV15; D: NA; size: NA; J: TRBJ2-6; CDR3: CATSPGLTAGANVLTF; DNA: TGTGCCACCAGCCCCGGATTGACAGCTGGGGCCAACGTCCTGACTTTC
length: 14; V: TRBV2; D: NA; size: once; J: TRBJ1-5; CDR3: CASTEQGGNQPQHF; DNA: TGTGCCAGCACCGAACAGGGCGGCAATCAGCCCCAGCATTTT
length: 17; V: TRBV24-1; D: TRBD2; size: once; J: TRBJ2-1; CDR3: CATSDYSGGAAYNEQFF; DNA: TGTGCCACCAGTGATTATAGCGGGGGGGCCGCCTACAATGAGCAGTTCTTC